This passage covers 32 T cell receptor beta chains from one sample sequenced in a study of cytomegalovirus exposure and HLA in healthy donors (dated by TCRdb to about 2017). The library relied on the immunoSEQ multiplex PCR assay. A mixture of 60 forward primers for TCR Vbeta segments and 13 reverse primers for TCR Jbeta segments was used in the multiplex PCR. TCRdb took over this immuneACCESS table, retaining in-frame rearrangements with V and J assigned. Such tables are incomplete; in checked studies, under half of the missing clones stem from an unresolved V gene, and the remainder is unexplained. This sample lists 150,000 to 200,000 clones; 75% were detected once. The biggest ten clones account for about 7.6% of the sample. Sequencing was performed on PBMCs. These receptor sequences come from a woman between 40 and 50 years old in good health and CMV-seropositive.

In nucleotides, the CDR3 is TGTGCCACCCGGACTAGTCTAACCCACAATGAGCAGTTCTTC. This sequence encodes CATRTSLTHNEQFF. This sequence joins TRBV6-5 and TRBJ2-1, with 7 bases identical to TRBD2. Germline V lookup: CDR1 MNHEY, CDR2 SVGAGI. The CDR3 totals 14 residues. Trimming removed 10 bases from V and 5 bases from J; junction bases left unmatched: 11.

V usage is TRBV6-5 and J usage is TRBJ2-7; tentatively, D is TRBD1 (6 bases). The CDR3 sequence is 15 residues long. The V and J ends lost 6 bases and 2 bases respectively, with 17 bases between them. Germline loops: CDR1 MNHEY, CDR2 SVGAGI. The CDR3 sequence is CASSLFQGSTYEQYF. CDR3 nucleotide sequence: TGTGCCAGCAGCCTCTTCCAGGGGAGCACCTACGAGCAGTACTTC.

V is TRBV7-9 and J is TRBJ1-3; D gene unclear. CDR1 and CDR2 from the germline V gene are SEHNR and FQNEAQ (reference sequence). The CDR3 covers 15 residues. The germline V and J ends were trimmed by 1 base and 3 bases, with 10 bases remaining between them. CDR3 bases: TGTGCCAGCAGCTTAGTCCCCTCTATTGGAAACACCATATATTTT. It specifies CASSLVPSIGNTIYF.

The gene calls are TRBV5-4 and TRBJ2-3, with D perhaps TRBD1 (5 bases). Germline CDR1 is SGHNT and CDR2 is YYREEE (reference sequence). The CDR3 consists of 15 residues. V was shortened by 0 bases and J by 2 bases, with 10 bases between the two germline ends. CDR3 sequence (DNA): TGTGCCAGCAGCTTGGTGGCAGGGCACACAGATACGCAGTATTTT. Its protein is CASSLVAGHTDTQYF.

This rearrangement joins TRBV7-9 to TRBJ2-1; 11 bases line up with TRBD2. This CDR3 comprises 17 residues. Trimming removed 1 base from V and 6 bases from J; junction bases left unmatched: 8. Germline CDR1 reads SEHNR; CDR2 reads FQNEAQ (reference sequence). Written as DNA, the CDR3 is TGTGCCAGCAGCTTAGGGCTTAGCGGGAGGGCCCTCAATGAGCAGTTCTTC. Translated: CASSLGLSGRALNEQFF.

The genes are TRBV5-4 and TRBJ2-5, with D uncertain. The V and J ends lost 3 bases and 5 bases respectively, with 11 bases between them. The CDR3 runs to 13 residues. Germline CDR1 reads SGHNT; CDR2 reads YYREEE (reference sequence). This CDR3 reads CASSSQVGETQYF. The CDR3 coding sequence is TGTGCCAGCAGCTCTCAGGTTGGGGAGACCCAGTACTTC.

The J gene is TRBJ2-7, the V gene TRBV7-3, with 9 bases that match TRBD1. The germline gives CDR1 SGHTA, CDR2 FQGTGA. The CDR3 is 15 amino acids. Losses at the gene ends were 0 bases for V and 4 bases for J; bases not matched to a gene: 4. In nucleotides, the CDR3 is TGTGCCAGCAGCTTAACGGGACAGGGCGGGTACGAGCAGTACTTC. Its protein product is CASSLTGQGGYEQYF.

The CDR3 reads CASTGDRRETQYF. CDR3 coding DNA: TGTGCCAGCACAGGGGACCGTCGAGAGACCCAGTACTTC. The V call is TRBV28, the J call TRBJ2-5; D is possibly TRBD1 (6 bases). Germline CDR1 is MDHEN and CDR2 is SYDVKM. The CDR3 loop spans 13 amino acids. Deletions cut 7 bases from V and 4 bases from J, with 13 bases between.

This clone turned up a few times. CDR3 sequence reads: CASSLLGGGVGQPQHF. Here the CDR3 DNA reads TGTGCCAGCAGTTTATTGGGGGGGGGCGTGGGCCAGCCCCAGCATTTT. The genes are TRBV28 and TRBJ1-5; D is possibly TRBD1 (6 bases). V was cut by 1 base and J by 7 bases, with 17 bases left in between. The CDR3 length is 16 residues. CDR1 is MDHEN, CDR2 SYDVKM, per germline.

CDR3 loop: CASSELSVRDKGYTF. In nucleotides, the CDR3 is TGTGCCAGCAGTGAATTATCCGTCAGGGACAAGGGCTACACCTTC. The rearrangement links TRBV25-1 to TRBJ1-2; TRBD1 is a possible D gene (6 bases). Trimming cost V 1 base and J 8 bases, with 17 bases left between them. The CDR3 extends over 15 amino acids. Germline V gene lookup returns CDR1 MGHDK and CDR2 SYGVNS.

The chain recombines TRBV7-9 with TRBJ2-7; 12 bases are shared with TRBD2. With V trimmed by 1 base and J by 4 bases, 11 bases remained unmatched. Per germline, CDR1 SEHNR and CDR2 FQNEAQ (reference sequence). CDR3 length equals 18 residues. The CDR3 loop reads CASSLGDTWTSGKYEQYF. For the CDR3, the DNA is TGTGCCAGCAGCTTAGGTGACACATGGACTAGCGGGAAGTACGAGCAGTACTTC.

CDR3 DNA sequence: TGTGCCTGGAGTGTACGGAGGGGCCCTGGAGGAGATACGCAGTATTTT. Protein sequence: CAWSVRRGPGGDTQYF. The chain uses TRBV30 and TRBJ2-3; D is perhaps TRBD2 (6 bases). Germline assignment: CDR1 GTSNPN and CDR2 SVGIG (reference sequence). The CDR3 covers 16 residues. V shed 0 bases and J shed 5 bases, with 18 bases lying between them. Drawing the rest from reference TRBV30 and TRBJ2-3, the complete variable domain is SQTIHQWPATLVQPVGSPLSLECTVEGTSNPNLYWYRQAAGRGLQLLFYSVGIGQISSEVPQNLSASRPQDRQFILSSKKLLLSDSGFYLCAWSVRRGPGGDTQYFGPGTRLTVL.

The genes are TRBV7-8 and TRBJ1-1; 9 bases align to TRBD1. Trimming cost V 4 bases and J 7 bases; bases outside gene matches: 7. Germline lookup yields CDR1 SGHVS and CDR2 FQNEAQ. The CDR3 loop spans 14 amino acids. The CDR3 region has the DNA TGTGCCAGCAGCTCCTACACGGGACAGGGTGAAGCTTTCTTT. Its protein product is CASSSYTGQGEAFF.

The rearrangement joins TRBV5-1 to TRBJ2-1; the match to TRBD2 covers 10 bases. Germline values: CDR1 SGHRS, CDR2 YFSETQ. V trimming: 4 bases; J trimming: 3 bases; junction bases outside the gene matches: 7. This CDR3 is 16 amino acids long. The CDR3, as DNA: TGCGCCAGCAGCCACGGGACTAGCGAAATCTACAATGAGCAGTTCTTC. It encodes CASSHGTSEIYNEQFF.

This clone came up once. V usage is TRBV9 and J usage is TRBJ2-3; 8 bases fit TRBD2. This CDR3 has 16 amino acids. Germline CDR1 and CDR2: SGDLS and YYNGEE. The ends lost 4 bases at V and 3 bases at J; junction bases unmatched: 10. The CDR3 DNA reads TGTGCCAGCAGCCCACGAGGAGCGGGAGTTACAGATACGCAGTATTTT. Translating it yields CASSPRGAGVTDTQYF.

This clone was recorded only once. The chain links TRBV19 to TRBJ1-2; D not certain. The CDR3 length is 16 residues. V was cut by 5 bases and J by 1 base, with 17 bases left in between. The V gene's germline CDR1 is LNHDA and CDR2 SQIVND (reference sequence). CDR3 sequence reads: CASSPEQVPLNYGYTF. The CDR3 nucleotides are TGTGCCAGTAGTCCCGAGCAGGTTCCCCTTAACTATGGCTACACCTTC.

Only a few counts were recorded for this clone. This chain's CDR3 is CASSPNKQGSNQPQHF. In DNA, the CDR3 is TGTGCCAGCTCACCTAACAAACAGGGGAGCAATCAGCCCCAGCATTTT. V is TRBV18 and J is TRBJ1-5; TRBD1 matches at 7 bases. The germline CDR1 and CDR2 sequences are KGHSH and LQKENI. The CDR3 consists of 16 residues. After removal of 3 bases from V and 1 base from J, the junction contained 6 bases not matched to a gene.

This clone was detected a few times. The V gene is TRBV5-1, the J gene TRBJ2-1; 9 bases are shared with TRBD2. Germline-derived CDR1 and CDR2 are SGHRS and YFSETQ. The CDR3 covers 17 residues. The ends lost 2 bases at V and 2 bases at J; junction bases unmatched: 8. The CDR3 DNA is TGCGCCAGCAGCTTTGGCCTGGCGGGAGGGCCCTACAATGAGCAGTTCTTC. It specifies CASSFGLAGGPYNEQFF.

The chain recombines TRBV4-1 with TRBJ2-1; TRBD2 agrees at 9 bases. The CDR3 spans 16 residues. The V and J ends lost 5 bases and 7 bases, in that order; junction bases with no gene match: 12. The germline gives CDR1 MGHRA, CDR2 YSYEKL. CDR3 sequence: CASSSIAGEGANEQFF. The CDR3 bases are TGCGCCAGCAGCTCGATAGCGGGAGAGGGGGCAAATGAGCAGTTCTTC.

This clone occurred a few times. The chain joins TRBV5-4 to TRBJ2-5; D unclear. Germline lookup yields CDR1 SGHNT and CDR2 YYREEE (reference sequence). The CDR3 length is 18 residues. V shed 1 base and J shed 0 bases, with 19 bases lying between them. CDR3 sequence (DNA): TGTGCCAGCAGCTTGCCCTTTCTCTTAGCCCCGTACCAAGAGACCCAGTACTTC. Translation gives CASSLPFLLAPYQETQYF. The full variable domain, its missing parts supplied by reference TRBV5-4 and TRBJ2-5, is ETGVTQSPTHLIKTRGQQVTLRCSSQSGHNTVSWYQQALGQGPQFIFQYYREEENGRGNFPPRFSGLQFPNYSSELNVNALELDDSALYLCASSLPFLLAPYQETQYFGPGTRLLVL.

The rearrangement uses TRBV7-2 and TRBJ2-2; D might be TRBD1 or TRBD2, each matching 5 bases. Per germline, CDR1 SGHTA and CDR2 FQGNSA. This CDR3 spans 17 amino acids. V lost 5 bases, J lost 5 bases, and 21 bases lay in between. CDR3 coding DNA: TGTGCCAGCAGCCTAGGGGCACCCCGGACGGGGACCGGGGAGCTGTTTTTT. Translated: CASSLGAPRTGTGELFF.

This clone has a single count. The rearrangement uses TRBV19 and TRBJ1-4; D might be TRBD1 (6 bases). This CDR3 has 14 residues. Per germline, CDR1 LNHDA and CDR2 SQIVND (reference sequence). The V and J ends lost 6 bases and 0 bases respectively, with 8 bases between them. This chain's CDR3 is CASRRQATNEKLFF. CDR3 DNA: TGTGCCAGTAGAAGACAGGCAACTAATGAAAAACTGTTTTTT. Variable domain in full (rest from reference TRBV19 and TRBJ1-4): DGGITQSPKYLFRKEGQNVTLSCEQNLNHDAMYWYRQDPGQGLRLIYYSQIVNDFQKGDIAEGYSVSREKKESFPLTVTSAQKNPTAFYLCASRRQATNEKLFFGSGTQLSVL.

The chain recombines TRBV7-9 with TRBJ2-1; D is unresolved. CDR1 and CDR2 from the germline V gene are SEHNR and FQNEAQ (reference sequence). V dropped 10 bases and J dropped 4 bases, with 17 bases sitting between them. This CDR3 is 14 amino acids long. The CDR3 DNA reads as TGTGCCACCCAGCCGGAACCGGGTTACAATGAGCAGTTCTTC. Translation: CATQPEPGYNEQFF.

The V and J genes are TRBV7-6 and TRBJ2-1, with D possibly matching TRBD2 (6 bases). The V end was cut by 1 base, the J end by 0 bases, with 7 bases between. This CDR3 contains 15 residues. CDR1 and CDR2 (germline): SGHVS, FNYEAQ. This CDR3 reads CASSLDGSSYNEQFF. CDR3 in DNA: TGTGCCAGCAGCTTAGACGGGAGCTCCTACAATGAGCAGTTCTTC.

V gene TRBV10-3 combines with J gene TRBJ1-2; D possibly corresponds to TRBD1 (6 bases). CDR3 size: 13 residues. V lost 6 bases to trimming and J lost 8 bases, with 16 bases between them. CDR1 and CDR2 from the germline V gene are ENHRY and SYGVKD. CDR3: CAIREPDSWGYTF. The CDR3 coding sequence is TGTGCCATCAGGGAACCGGACAGTTGGGGCTACACCTTC.

The rearrangement uses TRBV27 and TRBJ1-5; D possibly corresponds to TRBD1 (5 bases). Germline CDR1 reads MNHEY; CDR2 reads SMNVEV (reference sequence). This CDR3 is built from 15 residues. The ends were cut back, 6 bases at V and 0 bases at J, with 12 bases in the middle. CDR3 residues: CASRVRQNSNQPQHF. Written as DNA, the CDR3 is TGTGCCAGCAGGGTAAGACAGAATAGCAATCAGCCCCAGCATTTT.

The chain uses TRBV19 and TRBJ1-2; perhaps TRBD1 as D (6 bases). Germline loops: CDR1 LNHDA, CDR2 SQIVND (reference sequence). The ends were cut back, 0 bases at V and 5 bases at J, with 16 bases in the middle. CDR3 length: 16 residues. CDR3 nucleotides: TGTGCCAGTAGTATAGACGCCTCTGTGGGGGCTTATGGCTACACCTTC. As protein: CASSIDASVGAYGYTF.

Note on this clone: This sequence may be a read error, since a much larger clone differs from it by one base. The chain is built from TRBV15 and TRBJ2-7; tentative D call: TRBD1 (6 bases). Trimming shortened V by 3 bases and J by 1 base, and 16 bases separated the two germline ends. Looked up from germline, CDR1 is LNHNV and CDR2 is YYDKDF (reference sequence). The CDR3 is 16 residues long. CDR3 nucleotides: TGTGCCACCAGCAGCGACGGTCGACAGGAATCCTACGAGCAGTACTTC. Translated: CATSSDGRQESYEQYF.

The rearrangement joins TRBV19 to TRBJ1-5, with 7 bases aligning to TRBD1. Trimming removed 6 bases from V and 0 bases from J; junction bases left unmatched: 14. The CDR3 is 18 residues long. Looked up from germline, CDR1 is LNHDA and CDR2 is SQIVND (reference sequence). The CDR3 DNA is TGTGCCAGTAGACAGACTCGACAGGGCCCGTATAGCAATCAGCCCCAGCATTTT. Protein product: CASRQTRQGPYSNQPQHF.

The chain combines TRBV9 with TRBJ2-5; D possibly corresponds to TRBD1 (6 bases). The CDR3 is made up of 17 amino acids. V was shortened by 4 bases and J by 2 bases, with 21 bases between the two germline ends. Germline-derived CDR1 and CDR2 are SGDLS and YYNGEE. The CDR3 DNA reads as TGTGCCAGCAGCCTATCGACAGGTCCTTGGAGGCAAGAGACCCAGTACTTC. It is translated as CASSLSTGPWRQETQYF.

This chain links TRBV7-2 with TRBJ1-2, with 12 bases aligning to TRBD1. Germline loops: CDR1 SGHTA, CDR2 FQGNSA. Trimming cost V 5 bases and J 7 bases; bases outside gene matches: 14. The CDR3 is 17 residues long. CDR3 protein: CASSPYDSGTGGVGYTF. The CDR3 nucleotides are TGTGCCAGCAGCCCGTACGACTCCGGGACAGGGGGCGTTGGCTACACCTTC.

J is TRBJ2-7 and V is TRBV5-4; perhaps TRBD2 as D (6 bases). Trimming pared 4 bases from V and 5 bases from J, leaving 16 bases between. This CDR3 has 14 amino acids. CDR1 is SGHNT and CDR2 is YYREEE in the germline V gene (reference sequence). The CDR3 nucleotides read TGTGCCAGCAGCAACGGTCTAGCGCCCCACGAGCAGTACTTC. Translated: CASSNGLAPHEQYF.